This TCR beta chain derives from a study of T cells in Graves' hyperthyroidism and ophthalmopathy. Regarding the study as a whole: Ophthalmopathy was told apart from stable hyperthyroidism by a 13 V-J model.

Stable disease denoted Graves' hyperthyroidism without ophthalmopathy progression within 18 months. This CDR3 is 15 amino acids long. Germline lookup yields CDR1 SGHRS and CDR2 YFSETQ. In its sample, this clonotype was seen once. Its antigen remains unidentified. The junction does not match germline at one end; this may be a read error. Researchers amplified the TCR beta CDR3 regions from RNA transcripts. HTBI primers were the set used in a first-round RT-PCR of the TCR CDR3. TCRdb reprocessed the multiplex PCR reads with MiXCR, giving one entry per CDR3 protein. The repertoire includes 300,000 to 400,000 distinct CDR3 sequences, under 25% of them detected once, and around half sits in the top ten.

This clonotype was sampled from a woman between 50 and 59 years old with Graves' hyperthyroidism. The V and J genes are TRBV5-1 and TRBJ2-6, with D possibly TRBD1 on 6 matching bases. Sequencing was performed on blood. The CDR3 sequence: CASSLQGSGANVLAF. The CDR3 bases are TGCGCCAGCAGCTTACAGGGCTCTGGGGCCAACGTCCTGGCTTTC.